This T cell receptor beta chain was identified in a study of blood T cell repertoires in COVID-19. Under the authors' procedure: Amplifying reference gene primers gave estimates of nucleated cell counts. Sequencing was performed with immunoSEQ multiplex PCR; in TCRdb, only in-frame clones are kept and a portion is missing. The V and J calls and clone size come from that table; D and trimming were worked out from the DNA. The table records fewer than 90,000 clones, more than 60% of them present only once. Germline CDR1 reads MGHDK; CDR2 reads SYGVNS. V was trimmed by 2 bases and J by 2 bases, leaving 12 bases between them. The CDR3 contains 15 residues.

Sequencing was carried out using peripheral blood. The chain couples TRBV25-1 to TRBJ1-1; tentative D call: TRBD1 (6 bases). This receptor was identified in a human donor in a cohort sampled during active COVID-19. CDR3: CASSEGWGPNTEAFF. The CDR3 DNA follows: TGTGCCAGCAGTGAAGGATGGGGGCCAAACACTGAAGCTTTCTTT.